This T cell receptor beta chain was observed in a study of blood T cells in healthy people across ages. The study, taken as a whole, reports: Compared with aged donors, long-lived donors showed fewer expanded clones, suggesting selection.

Only a few counts were recorded for this clonotype. Its antigen is as yet unknown. PCR was performed a second time for roughly 7 to 12 cycles using a sample-barcoded 5' primer and a J-beta primer mix. Each CDR3 protein is one row after TCRdb ran MiXCR on the 5' RACE reads. The table records some 1,500,000 distinct CDR3 sequences, roughly 43% of them present only once. CDR3 length: 16 residues. Germline CDR1 is MDHEN and CDR2 is SYDVKM. The V gene lost 2 bases and the J gene lost 4 bases, with 15 bases spanning the gap. Material: blood. This sequence joins TRBV28 and TRBJ2-1, with D possibly TRBD2 on 5 matching bases. The TCR comes from a woman younger than 35 in good health. This CDR3 is CASSLGSLATYNEQFF. CDR3 DNA: TGTGCCAGCAGTTTAGGCTCTCTAGCTACGTACAATGAGCAGTTCTTC. The variable domain in full, completed from reference TRBV28 and TRBJ2-1, reads DVKVTQSSRYLVKRTGEKVFLECVQDMDHENMFWYRQDPGLGLRLIYFSYDVKMKEKGDIPEGYSVSREKKERFSLILESASTNQTSMYLCASSLGSLATYNEQFFGPGTRLTVL.